The present T cell receptor beta chain was sequenced within a study of blood T cell repertoires in COVID-19 (dated by TCRdb to the early 2020s). Some background on the complete study: The collaborator samples originated in the United States, Italy and Spain and spanned the acute and convalescent phases of COVID-19. The repertoires were released in a freely available public database meant as a resource for research on the immune response to SARS-CoV-2. A de-identified subject ID, COVID-19 status, age in years and sex were almost always included in the sample metadata. Where available, HLA class I and class II types were obtained from metadata supplied by the sample provider rather than from assay-based typing. The prospective study material was composed of cDNA or gDNA derived from T cells, B-cell-depleted T cells, or PBMCs. Subjects who had been exposed to COVID-19, were actively infected with it, or had recovered from it provided the deeply sampled blood TCRbeta repertoires that made up the dataset. Samples came from the ongoing ImmuneRACE study (first 160 participants) plus 1,254 subjects from 6 global collaborators.

The CDR1 and CDR2 encoded by the germline V gene (reference sequence) are GTSNPN and SVGIG. The germline V end is reduced by 5 bases and the J end by 7 bases; junction bases left unmatched: 14. The CDR3 numbers 15 residues from cysteine through phenylalanine. This entry keeps only the CDR3 DNA: 45 bases, framed from base 1. Another Seattle source contributed samples from volunteer blood donors who had recovered from COVID-19. Whole blood was collected in K2EDTA tubes by collaborating institutions according to the institutions' own protocols. For TCRbeta analysis, collaborator samples were shipped as frozen whole blood, as isolated PBMCs, or as DNA extracted from either sample type. The immunoSEQ Assay, a bias-controlled multiplex PCR, was used to amplify TCRbeta CDR3 regions from genomic DNA. Under the source paper's analysis protocol: Nucleated cell counts per sample were estimated from amplification of reference gene primers within the assay. To quantify the absolute abundance of each unique TCRbeta CDR3 rearrangement, sequence reads were collapsed and filtered. For each sample, productive Simpson clonality was calculated as the square root of Simpson's diversity index over productive rearrangements. In its TCRdb copy, this immuneACCESS table keeps in-frame sequences only and misses some clones. Where compared with another copy, unresolved V genes explain less than half of these, and the others have no known cause. Clone size and the V and J calls come from that table; the DNA yielded D and trimming. The sample table contains 190,000 or so clones; only one count was recorded for more than 75% of them. Clones ranked in the top ten supply about 6% of the sample.

On this clone: The target of this receptor is not known. The input lacks base qualities; no much larger clone sits a single base away.

Overall results and qualifications from the work: How much clinical and demographic metadata was included differed by source and by participant, and the metadata was provided uncurated.

The chain uses TRBV30 and TRBJ2-7; 10 junctional bases match TRBD2. The TCR comes from a man in his 60s who had recovered from COVID-19. The sequenced sample was peripheral blood. At the DNA level, the sequence is TGTGCCTGGGACCCTGGGCTAGCGGGGGCCAGGGAGCAGTACTTC. It codes for CAWDPGLAGAREQYF.